This passage covers 28 T cell receptor beta chains from one sample sequenced in a study of shared clonotypes between healthy human individuals. Data came from immunoSEQ multiplex PCR; TCRdb stores just in-frame clones and leaves some out. Found here are around 700,000 clones, approximately 79% of them singletons; the top ten hold under 2%. The material sequenced was memory CD4+ T cells sorted from blood. The subset is: CD45RA-negative fraction. Receptors were obtained from a woman aged 25 to 39 in good health.

The gene calls are TRBV5-4 and TRBJ2-7; D ambiguous. The CDR3 is 13 residues long. Germline lookup yields CDR1 SGHNT and CDR2 YYREEE (reference sequence). Trimming cost V 3 bases and J 1 base, with 8 bases left between them. CDR3 nucleotides: TGTGCCAGCAGCTCAGTCCAGTCCTACGAGCAGTACTTC. It encodes CASSSVQSYEQYF.

The rearrangement links TRBV7-9 to TRBJ2-1, with 10 bases aligning to TRBD2. Germline loops: CDR1 SEHNR, CDR2 FQNEAQ (reference sequence). The CDR3 is 15 amino acids. J gave up 7 bases and V 3 bases, and 6 bases lay outside the gene matches. The CDR3 nucleotides are TGTGCCAGCAGCTTTACGGCTAGCGGGAGTAATGAGCAGTTCTTC. Amino acids: CASSFTASGSNEQFF.

The rearrangement links TRBV7-9 to TRBJ2-3; 8 bases fit TRBD2. The CDR3 covers 15 residues. V gave up 4 bases and J gave up 2 bases; unmatched junction bases: 5. CDR1 is SEHNR, CDR2 FQNEAQ, per germline (reference sequence). Here the CDR3 reads CASSSGLEYTDTQYF. The CDR3, as DNA: TGTGCCAGCAGCTCGGGACTAGAGTACACAGATACGCAGTATTTT.

This clone was seen just once. This chain connects TRBV27 to TRBJ1-2; 9 nucleotides match TRBD1. J gave up 5 bases and V 6 bases, and 1 base lay outside the gene matches. The CDR3 totals 12 residues. CDR1 is MNHEY, CDR2 SMNVEV, per germline (reference sequence). This chain's CDR3 is CASRGTGYGYTF. In DNA form, the CDR3 reads TGTGCCAGCAGGGGGACAGGGTATGGCTACACCTTC.

This rearrangement joins TRBV30 to TRBJ2-7; no reliable D call. Trimming shortened V by 4 bases and J by 0 bases, and 16 bases separated the two germline ends. Looked up from germline, CDR1 is GTSNPN and CDR2 is SVGIG (reference sequence). The CDR3 covers 15 residues. DNA of the CDR3: TGTGCCTGGACCCGCCCCGATATTGGCTCCTACGAGCAGTACTTC. Protein: CAWTRPDIGSYEQYF. Using reference TRBV30 and TRBJ2-7 for the parts outside the CDR3, the full variable domain is SQTIHQWPATLVQPVGSPLSLECTVEGTSNPNLYWYRQAAGRGLQLLFYSVGIGQISSEVPQNLSASRPQDRQFILSSKKLLLSDSGFYLCAWTRPDIGSYEQYFGPGTRLTVT.

In its sample, this clone was seen many times. The chain is built from TRBV5-1 and TRBJ2-7; maybe TRBD2 (5 bases). CDR1 and CDR2 (germline): SGHRS, YFSETQ. The CDR3 extends over 16 amino acids. The V end was cut by 4 bases, the J end by 0 bases, with 17 bases between. The chain's CDR3 is CASSTSGPTFSYEQYF. As DNA, the CDR3 is TGCGCCAGCAGCACAAGCGGACCGACTTTCTCCTACGAGCAGTACTTC.

A remark on this clone: Other DNA variants within this sample encode the same CDR3. CDR3 region: CASSSYSYEQYF. The DNA for the CDR3 is TGTGCCAGCAGCTCCTACTCCTACGAGCAGTACTTC. The chain joins TRBV7-2 to TRBJ2-7, with D hard to call. The CDR3 contains 12 residues. Looked up from germline, CDR1 is SGHTA and CDR2 is FQGNSA. Trimming pared 4 bases from V and 0 bases from J, leaving 4 bases between. Supplemented by reference TRBV7-2 and TRBJ2-7, the full variable domain reads GAGVSQSPSNKVTEKGKDVELRCDPISGHTALYWYRQSLGQGLEFLIYFQGNSAPDKSGLPSDRFSAERTGGSVSTLTIQRTQQEDSAVYLCASSSYSYEQYFGPGTRLTVT.

The chain recombines TRBV7-6 with TRBJ2-3; 8 bases are shared with TRBD1. The ends lost 2 bases at V and 9 bases at J; junction bases unmatched: 10. The CDR3 has 15 amino acids. The germline gives CDR1 SGHVS, CDR2 FNYEAQ. In DNA, the CDR3 is TGTGCCAGCAGCTTAAAGACAGGGGCGACGGGGACGCAGTATTTT. Protein product: CASSLKTGATGTQYF.

The chain couples TRBV19 to TRBJ2-1, with 16 bases aligning to TRBD2. CDR1 and CDR2 from the germline V gene are LNHDA and SQIVND (reference sequence). The CDR3 extends over 18 amino acids. V trimming: 3 bases; J trimming: 4 bases; junction bases outside the gene matches: 6. The CDR3 region is CASSISGLAGGGYNEQFF. The DNA for the CDR3 is TGTGCCAGTAGTATTTCGGGACTAGCGGGAGGGGGGTACAATGAGCAGTTCTTC.

The CDR3 nucleotides read TGTGCCAGCAGTAACGGGACAGCCTACGAGCAGTACTTC. Translation: CASSNGTAYEQYF. V usage is TRBV27 and J usage is TRBJ2-7, with 7 bases fitting TRBD1. J lost 2 bases, V lost 5 bases, and 3 bases had no gene match. The germline V gene encodes CDR1 MNHEY and CDR2 SMNVEV (reference sequence). This CDR3 spans 13 amino acids.

This clone was seen only a few times. The sample has other DNA sequences that encode this CDR3 too. The chain has TRBV5-1 and TRBJ2-5; TRBD2 might be the D (5 bases). The CDR3 consists of 13 residues. Germline loops: CDR1 SGHRS, CDR2 YFSETQ. V lost 4 bases, J lost 1 base, and 8 bases lay in between. Here the CDR3 reads CASSPGSQETQYF. In DNA form, the CDR3 reads TGCGCCAGCAGCCCGGGATCCCAAGAGACCCAGTACTTC.

The V and J genes are TRBV27 and TRBJ2-3, with 12 bases lining up with TRBD2. Germline values: CDR1 MNHEY, CDR2 SMNVEV (reference sequence). The length of the CDR3 is 15 residues. V lost 7 bases, J lost 4 bases, and 6 bases stayed unmatched. Here the CDR3 reads CASTRTSGVSDTQYF. The CDR3 DNA is TGTGCCAGCACCAGGACTAGCGGGGTGTCAGATACGCAGTATTTT.

The V call is TRBV5-8, the J call TRBJ2-6; 9 bases fit TRBD2. Germline-derived CDR1 and CDR2 are SGHTS and YDEGEE. CDR3 length: 16 amino acids. J lost 3 bases, V lost 2 bases, and 3 bases had no gene match. The CDR3 is CASSLAGGIGANVLTF. The CDR3 DNA follows: TGTGCCAGCAGCTTAGCGGGAGGTATTGGGGCCAACGTCCTGACTTTC.

This clone has just a few counts. V usage is TRBV9 and J usage is TRBJ2-1; 8 nucleotides align to TRBD2. The V gene end was trimmed by 3 bases and the J gene end by 8 bases; junction bases not matched to a gene: 13. This CDR3 has 16 residues. Germline CDR1 reads SGDLS; CDR2 reads YYNGEE. CDR3 DNA: TGTGCCAGCAGCGCCACTAGCGGAATAGTTGGTCATGAGCAGTTCTTC. It codes for CASSATSGIVGHEQFF.

This clone was seen only once. The chain recombines TRBV5-1 with TRBJ1-2, with 8 nucleotides matching TRBD1. The CDR3 contains 14 residues. Germline-derived CDR1 and CDR2 are SGHRS and YFSETQ. The V segment lost 2 bases and the J segment 8 bases; nucleotides outside the gene matches: 8. This CDR3 reads CASSLVGQGQGYTF. The DNA for the CDR3 is TGCGCCAGCAGCTTAGTCGGACAGGGCCAAGGCTACACCTTC.

The genes are TRBV7-9 and TRBJ1-6; TRBD1 agrees at 9 bases. This CDR3 has 14 residues. Germline-derived CDR1 and CDR2 are SEHNR and FQNEAQ (reference sequence). J gave up 11 bases and V 6 bases, and 8 bases lay outside the gene matches. CDR3 residues: CASSPGTGFPPLHF. Written as DNA, the CDR3 is TGTGCCAGCAGTCCCGGGACAGGGTTCCCACCCCTCCACTTT.

The V call is TRBV28, the J call TRBJ1-1; D gene ambiguous. This CDR3 has 13 residues. The V and J ends lost 3 bases and 6 bases respectively, with 11 bases between them. CDR1 is MDHEN and CDR2 is SYDVKM in the germline V gene. The DNA for the CDR3 is TGTGCCAGCAGTTTTCAGTTCGGGTCTGAAGCTTTCTTT. Protein: CASSFQFGSEAFF.

This chain links TRBV6-4 with TRBJ2-5; 8 positions match TRBD1. CDR1 and CDR2 (germline): MRHNA, SNTAGT. Losses at the gene ends were 6 bases for V and 0 bases for J; bases not matched to a gene: 21. The CDR3 loop spans 20 amino acids. The CDR3 DNA reads as TGTGCCAGCAGCAGCGCCGCTCCAGGGGGCGGACTAATGTACCAAGAGACCCAGTACTTC. It encodes CASSSAAPGGGLMYQETQYF.

The rearrangement uses TRBV25-1 and TRBJ2-7; 8 bases align to TRBD1. V shed 6 bases and J 7 bases; nucleotides not matched to a gene: 20. Looked up from germline, CDR1 is MGHDK and CDR2 is SYGVNS. The CDR3 covers 17 residues. CDR3 DNA: TGTGCCAGCAGCGTAGGTACCGGACAGGGCCTCTGGATGGAGCAGTACTTC. Translation: CASSVGTGQGLWMEQYF.

This clone was counted between two and nine times. This chain links TRBV6-1 with TRBJ2-2, with D tentatively TRBD2 (6 bases). The CDR3 consists of 17 residues. CDR1 and CDR2 from the germline V gene are MNHNS and SASEGT. The ends were cut back, 4 bases at V and 0 bases at J, with 15 bases in the middle. CDR3 sequence (DNA): TGTGCCAGCAGTGGTCCCCCGCGGGGAACGAACACCGGGGAGCTGTTTTTT. It codes for CASSGPPRGTNTGELFF.

As to this clone: One end of the junction varies from germline; a read error may be responsible. The chain carries TRBV28 and TRBJ1-3; D possibly corresponds to TRBD1 (5 bases). Germline V lookup: CDR1 MDHEN, CDR2 SYDVKM. The CDR3 length is 11 residues. The CDR3 sequence: CASSFDSPLGF. CDR3 DNA sequence: TGTGCCAGCAGCTTCGACAGCCCCCTAGGTTTT.

The chain is built from TRBV15 and TRBJ2-6, with D tentatively TRBD2 (5 bases). This CDR3 spans 13 amino acids. Germline lookup yields CDR1 LNHNV and CDR2 YYDKDF (reference sequence). V was shortened by 3 bases and J by 10 bases, with 10 bases between the two germline ends. CDR3 residues: CATSRTTGNVLTF. In nucleotides, the CDR3 is TGTGCCACCAGCAGGACGACGGGGAACGTCCTGACTTTC. Together with reference TRBV15 and TRBJ2-6, the CDR3 gives the full variable domain: DAMVIQNPRYQVTQFGKPVTLSCSQTLNHNVMYWYQQKSSQAPKLLFHYYDKDFNNEADTPDNFQSRRPNTSFCFLDIRSPGLGDTAMYLCATSRTTGNVLTFGAGSRLTVL.

The rearrangement joins TRBV27 to TRBJ1-5; D possibly corresponds to TRBD1 (6 bases). Per germline, CDR1 MNHEY and CDR2 SMNVEV (reference sequence). The CDR3 contains 14 residues. V shed 3 bases and J shed 3 bases, with 9 bases lying between them. For the CDR3, the DNA is TGTGCCAGCAGTTTGGGGGGGGCCAATCAGCCCCAGCATTTT. Its translation is CASSLGGANQPQHF.

The V call is TRBV7-9, the J call TRBJ2-5; TRBD2 matches 11 bases. Germline values: CDR1 SEHNR, CDR2 FQNEAQ (reference sequence). This CDR3 comprises 16 residues. J was trimmed by 5 bases and V by 6 bases; bases with no gene match: 11. The CDR3 loop reads CASRARLAGGSETQYF. CDR3 nucleotides: TGTGCCAGCAGGGCAAGGCTAGCGGGAGGATCGGAGACCCAGTACTTC.

This chain joins TRBV5-1 and TRBJ2-5; 7 positions agree with TRBD2. Germline V gene lookup returns CDR1 SGHRS and CDR2 YFSETQ. CDR3 length: 14 residues. V lost 0 bases to trimming and J lost 1 base; unmatched junction nucleotides: 0. Written as DNA, the CDR3 is TGCGCCAGCAGCTTGGGGACTAGCCAAGAGACCCAGTACTTC. This encodes CASSLGTSQETQYF.

The chain uses TRBV6-5 and TRBJ1-1, with D possibly being TRBD1 (5 bases). CDR3 length equals 14 residues. Germline V gene data show CDR1 as MNHEY and CDR2 as SVGAGI. V lost 7 bases, J lost 0 bases, and 12 bases lay in between. The CDR3 DNA sequence: TGTGCCAGCAAGCCGGGACCCGTGAACACTGAAGCTTTCTTT. Its protein is CASKPGPVNTEAFF.

This sequence joins TRBV7-8 and TRBJ2-1; TRBD1 aligns across 8 bases. The germline V gene encodes CDR1 SGHVS and CDR2 FQNEAQ. V trimming: 5 bases; J trimming: 8 bases; junction bases outside the gene matches: 8. This CDR3 is 14 amino acids long. This chain's CDR3 is CASSPTQGADEQFF. CDR3 nucleotide sequence: TGTGCCAGCAGCCCAACTCAGGGGGCTGATGAGCAGTTCTTC.

A note on this clone: In the same sample, other DNA sequences code for this CDR3. The chain uses TRBV5-1 and TRBJ2-1; a possible D gene is TRBD1 (6 bases). V lost 0 bases and J 4 bases, leaving 8 bases between the germline ends. Germline CDR1 and CDR2: SGHRS and YFSETQ. The CDR3 contains 14 residues. The CDR3 loop is CASSLVTGYNEQFF. In DNA, the CDR3 is TGCGCCAGCAGCTTGGTAACAGGGTACAATGAGCAGTTCTTC. The full variable domain, with the rest looked up from reference TRBV5-1 and TRBJ2-1, is KAGVTQTPRYLIKTRGQQVTLSCSPISGHRSVSWYQQTPGQGLQFLFEYFSETQRNKGNFPGRFSGRQFSNSRSEMNVSTLELGDSALYLCASSLVTGYNEQFFGPGTRLTVL.